This TCR beta chain emerged from a study of OX40 agonist ivuxolimab in advanced cancers. Some clones are missing from TCRdb's copy, which holds only in-frame ones; the method was immunoSEQ multiplex PCR. Of 30,000 or so clones in the sample, 84% were seen once. The CDR3 contains 13 residues. V gave up 7 bases and J gave up 0 bases, with 10 bases separating them. Germline CDR1 reads SNHLY; CDR2 reads FYNNEI. The starting material was CD4+ or CD8+ T cells sorted from blood, obtained in a trial of the OX40 agonist ivuxolimab. This sequence joins TRBV2 and TRBJ2-7; D unresolved. The TCR was taken from an adult with an advanced solid tumor such as melanoma, head and neck, liver or kidney cancer. CDR3 residues: CASTPGTSYEQYF. CDR3 DNA: TGTGCCAGCACTCCCGGTACCTCCTACGAGCAGTACTTC. Supplemented by reference TRBV2 and TRBJ2-7, the full variable domain reads EPEVTQTPSHQVTQMGQEVILRCVPISNHLYFYWYRQILGQKVEFLVSFYNNEISEKSEIFDDQFSVERPDGSNFTLKIRSTKLEDSAMYFCASTPGTSYEQYFGPGTRLTVT.